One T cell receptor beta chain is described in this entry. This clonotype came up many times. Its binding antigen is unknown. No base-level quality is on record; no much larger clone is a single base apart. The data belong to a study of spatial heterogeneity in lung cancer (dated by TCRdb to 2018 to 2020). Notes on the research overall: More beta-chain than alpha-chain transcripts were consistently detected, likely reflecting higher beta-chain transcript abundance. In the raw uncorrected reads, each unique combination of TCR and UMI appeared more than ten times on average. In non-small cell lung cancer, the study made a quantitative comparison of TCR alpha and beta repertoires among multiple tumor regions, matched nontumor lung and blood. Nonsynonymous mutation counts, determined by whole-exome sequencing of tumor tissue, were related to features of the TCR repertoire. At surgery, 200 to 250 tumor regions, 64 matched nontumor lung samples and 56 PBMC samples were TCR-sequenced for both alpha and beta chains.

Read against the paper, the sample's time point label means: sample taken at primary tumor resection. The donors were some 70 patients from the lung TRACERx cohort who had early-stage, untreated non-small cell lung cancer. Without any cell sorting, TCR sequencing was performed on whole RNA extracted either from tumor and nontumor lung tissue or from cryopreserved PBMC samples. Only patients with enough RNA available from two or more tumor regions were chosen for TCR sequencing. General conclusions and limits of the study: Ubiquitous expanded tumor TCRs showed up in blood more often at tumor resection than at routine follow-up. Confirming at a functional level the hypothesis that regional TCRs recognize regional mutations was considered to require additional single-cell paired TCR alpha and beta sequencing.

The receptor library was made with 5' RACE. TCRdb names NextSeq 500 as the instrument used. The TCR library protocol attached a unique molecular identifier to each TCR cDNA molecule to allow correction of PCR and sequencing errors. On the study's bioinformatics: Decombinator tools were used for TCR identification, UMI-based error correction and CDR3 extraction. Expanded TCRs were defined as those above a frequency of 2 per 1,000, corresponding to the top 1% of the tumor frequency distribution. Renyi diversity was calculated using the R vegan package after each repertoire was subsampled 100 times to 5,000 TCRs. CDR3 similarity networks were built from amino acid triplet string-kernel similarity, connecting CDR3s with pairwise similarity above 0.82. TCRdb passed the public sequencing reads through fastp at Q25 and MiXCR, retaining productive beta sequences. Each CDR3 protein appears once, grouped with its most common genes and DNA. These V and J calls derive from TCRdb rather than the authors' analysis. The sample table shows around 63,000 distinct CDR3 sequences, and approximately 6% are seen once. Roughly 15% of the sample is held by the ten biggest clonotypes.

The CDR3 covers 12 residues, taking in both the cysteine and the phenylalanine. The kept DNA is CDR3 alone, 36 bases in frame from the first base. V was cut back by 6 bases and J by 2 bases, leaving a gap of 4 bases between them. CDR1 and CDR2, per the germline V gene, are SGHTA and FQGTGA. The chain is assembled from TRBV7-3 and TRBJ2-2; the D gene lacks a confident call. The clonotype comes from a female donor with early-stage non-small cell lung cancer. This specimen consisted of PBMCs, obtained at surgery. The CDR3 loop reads CASRKNTGELFF. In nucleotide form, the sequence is TGTGCCAGCAGAAAAAACACCGGGGAGCTGTTTTTT.